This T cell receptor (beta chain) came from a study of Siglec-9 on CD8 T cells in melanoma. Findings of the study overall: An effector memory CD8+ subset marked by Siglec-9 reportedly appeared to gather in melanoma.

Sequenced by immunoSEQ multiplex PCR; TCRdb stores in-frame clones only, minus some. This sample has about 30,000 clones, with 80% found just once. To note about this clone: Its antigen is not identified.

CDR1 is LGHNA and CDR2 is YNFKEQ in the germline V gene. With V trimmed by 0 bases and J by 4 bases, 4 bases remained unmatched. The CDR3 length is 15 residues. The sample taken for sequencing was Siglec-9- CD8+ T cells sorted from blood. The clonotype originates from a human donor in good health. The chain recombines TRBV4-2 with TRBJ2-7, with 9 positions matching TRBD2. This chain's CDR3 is CASSQEAAGGYEQYF. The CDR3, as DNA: TGTGCCAGCAGCCAAGAAGCGGCGGGGGGGTACGAGCAGTACTTC.